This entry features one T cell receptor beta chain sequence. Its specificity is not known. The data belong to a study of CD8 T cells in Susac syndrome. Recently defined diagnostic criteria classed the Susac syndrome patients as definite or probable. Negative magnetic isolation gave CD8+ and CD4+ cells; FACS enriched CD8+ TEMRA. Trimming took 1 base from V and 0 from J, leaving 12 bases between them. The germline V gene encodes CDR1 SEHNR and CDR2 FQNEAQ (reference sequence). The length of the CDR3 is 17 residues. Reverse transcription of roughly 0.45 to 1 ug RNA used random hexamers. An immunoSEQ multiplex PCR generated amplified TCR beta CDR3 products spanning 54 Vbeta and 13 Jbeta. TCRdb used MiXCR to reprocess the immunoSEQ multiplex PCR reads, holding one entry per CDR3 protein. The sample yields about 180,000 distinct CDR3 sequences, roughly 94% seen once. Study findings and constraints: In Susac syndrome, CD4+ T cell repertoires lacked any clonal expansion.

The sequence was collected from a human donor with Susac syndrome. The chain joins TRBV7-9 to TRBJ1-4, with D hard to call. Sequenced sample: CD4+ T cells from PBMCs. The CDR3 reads CASSLGPEIATNEKLFF. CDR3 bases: TGTGCCAGCAGCTTAGGCCCAGAGATTGCAACTAATGAAAAACTGTTTTTT.